This passage covers 16 T cell receptor beta chains from one sample sequenced in a study of cytomegalovirus exposure and HLA in healthy donors. The primer mix had 60 Vbeta and 13 Jbeta primers. Measured with immunoSEQ multiplex PCR; TCRdb has only the in-frame clones, and not every one. There are 110,000 to 150,000 clones in the sample; approximately 79% occur only once, and 3.5% to 5% lies in the top ten. The sequencing input was PBMCs. These receptors originate from a young man in good health and CMV-seropositive.

This sequence joins TRBV10-2 and TRBJ1-2; D may be TRBD1 (5 bases). The CDR3 sequence is 13 residues long. V was pared by 6 bases and J by 3 bases, with 11 bases between. CDR1 WSHSY and CDR2 SAAADI come from the germline V gene. CDR3 bases: TGCGCCAGCAGAGGGGTCGCGGACTATGGCTACACCTTC. It is translated as CASRGVADYGYTF.

Only a few counts were recorded for this clone. The genes are TRBV7-2 and TRBJ1-3, with 9 nucleotides matching TRBD1. With 5 bases clipped from V and 0 bases from J, the junction kept 2 bases outside the gene matches. CDR3 size: 15 residues. CDR1 and CDR2 (germline): SGHTA, FQGNSA. CDR3 DNA sequence: TGTGCCAGCAGCACAGGGGGCAGCTCTGGAAACACCATATATTTT. This encodes CASSTGGSSGNTIYF.

This chain joins TRBV27 and TRBJ1-2, with D tentatively TRBD1 (6 bases). V lost 1 base to trimming and J lost 0 bases, with 15 bases between them. The germline V gene encodes CDR1 MNHEY and CDR2 SMNVEV (reference sequence). There are 17 residues in the CDR3. The DNA for the CDR3 is TGTGCCAGCAGTTTATTAGTAACAGGGACCGCTAACTATGGCTACACCTTC. This codes for CASSLLVTGTANYGYTF.

This clone was counted between two and nine times. V gene TRBV5-6 combines with J gene TRBJ2-3; D possibly corresponds to TRBD1 (5 bases). The germline gives CDR1 SGHDT, CDR2 YYEEEE. The CDR3 is made up of 13 amino acids. Trimming cost V 1 base and J 6 bases, with 9 bases left between them. The CDR3 protein is CASSLRGKDTQYF. The CDR3 DNA sequence: TGTGCCAGCAGCTTGAGGGGCAAGGATACGCAGTATTTT.

The chain carries TRBV11-1 and TRBJ2-3; D may be TRBD2 (7 bases). The germline V gene has CDR1 SGHAT and CDR2 FQDESV (reference sequence). The V end lost 5 bases, the J end lost 5 bases, and 17 bases lay between the germline ends. CDR3 length equals 15 residues. The CDR3 loop reads CASSVLGGRGDTQYF. The CDR3 DNA follows: TGTGCCAGCAGCGTACTCGGGGGGCGCGGAGATACGCAGTATTTT.

V gene TRBV18 combines with J gene TRBJ2-5, with TRBD1 matching over 7 bases. The trim removed 2 bases at V and 5 bases at J, leaving 8 bases unmatched. Per the germline V gene, CDR1 is KGHSH and CDR2 is LQKENI. This CDR3 contains 15 residues. DNA for the CDR3: TGTGCCAGCTCACCAGGCCAGGGGGTTTTGGAGACCCAGTACTTC. Its protein product is CASSPGQGVLETQYF.

This chain uses TRBV9 with TRBJ2-5; 7 nucleotides line up with TRBD2. This CDR3 is 16 amino acids long. Trimming took 0 bases from V and 4 from J; bases not matched to a gene: 9. The germline V gene has CDR1 SGDLS and CDR2 YYNGEE. CDR3 sequence (DNA): TGTGCCAGCAGCGTAGCTACGGGGGTAGCGGGAGAGACCCAGTACTTC. Protein sequence: CASSVATGVAGETQYF.

CDR3 amino acids: CASSISSTEAFF. In DNA, the CDR3 is TGTGCCAGTAGTATATCCTCCACTGAAGCTTTCTTT. The J gene is TRBJ1-1, the V gene TRBV19; D is unclear. Germline V gives CDR1 LNHDA, CDR2 SQIVND (reference sequence). The CDR3 runs 12 residues. V was cut by 2 bases and J by 4 bases, with 5 bases left in between. Complete variable domain (other parts from reference TRBV19 and TRBJ1-1): DGGITQSPKYLFRKEGQNVTLSCEQNLNHDAMYWYRQDPGQGLRLIYYSQIVNDFQKGDIAEGYSVSREKKESFPLTVTSAQKNPTAFYLCASSISSTEAFFGQGTRLTVV.

V usage is TRBV10-3 and J usage is TRBJ2-5, with TRBD2 as a possible D gene (6 bases). CDR1 and CDR2 (germline): ENHRY, SYGVKD. The CDR3 consists of 15 residues. V was shortened by 1 base and J by 0 bases, with 9 bases between the two germline ends. CDR3 in amino acids: CAISELGTYQETQYF. CDR3 DNA sequence: TGTGCCATCAGTGAGTTGGGGACTTACCAAGAGACCCAGTACTTC.

This rearrangement joins TRBV6-1 to TRBJ2-7, with TRBD2 identical over 11 bases. The CDR3 extends over 18 amino acids. Germline-derived CDR1 and CDR2 are MNHNS and SASEGT. With 4 bases clipped from V and 1 base from J, the junction kept 12 bases outside the gene matches. The CDR3 DNA reads as TGTGCCAGCAGTGTCTATAGCGGGAGGGCACAGGTTTCCTACGAGCAGTACTTC. It translates to CASSVYSGRAQVSYEQYF.

The gene calls are TRBV9 and TRBJ2-5; D is ambiguous. The length of the CDR3 is 12 residues. Trimming took 6 bases from V and 3 from J, leaving 9 bases between them. Germline CDR1 is SGDLS and CDR2 is YYNGEE. DNA for the CDR3: TGTGCCAGCAACACCGCCGAAGAGACCCAGTACTTC. Translation: CASNTAEETQYF. The full variable domain, in which reference TRBV9 and TRBJ2-5 provide the parts outside the CDR3, is DSGVTQTPKHLITATGQRVTLRCSPRSGDLSVYWYQQSLDQGLQFLIQYYNGEERAKGNILERFSAQQFPDLHSELNLSSLELGDSALYFCASNTAEETQYFGPGTRLLVL.

This chain connects TRBV20-1 to TRBJ1-1; tentatively, D is TRBD1 (6 bases). The V gene lost 3 bases and the J gene lost 5 bases, with 7 bases spanning the gap. Germline-derived CDR1 and CDR2 are DFQATT and SNEGSKA (reference sequence). CDR3 length equals 11 residues. CDR3 sequence reads: CSASTGTEAFF. CDR3 bases: TGCAGTGCTAGTACAGGGACTGAAGCTTTCTTT.

This chain connects TRBV29-1 to TRBJ2-7; 7 bases are a match to TRBD1. This CDR3 region has 14 residues. Looked up from germline, CDR1 is SQVTM and CDR2 is ANQGSEA. The V gene end was trimmed by 7 bases and the J gene end by 0 bases; junction bases not matched to a gene: 9. In DNA form, the CDR3 reads TGCAGCGCTACAGGACAGGCCAGCTCCTACGAGCAGTACTTC. Its protein product is CSATGQASSYEQYF.

The chain combines TRBV19 with TRBJ2-1; a possible D gene is TRBD2 (6 bases). This CDR3 comprises 13 residues. Per the germline V gene, CDR1 is LNHDA and CDR2 is SQIVND (reference sequence). V lost 6 bases, J lost 9 bases, and 15 bases lay in between. The CDR3 region has the DNA TGTGCCAGTAGCCTCCTACGGGGAGGTGAGCAGTTCTTC. Its protein product is CASSLLRGGEQFF.

This rearrangement joins TRBV7-2 to TRBJ2-7; D is undetermined. Trimming removed 1 base at V and 6 bases at J, with 7 bases between. This CDR3 comprises 12 residues. Germline V CDR1 and CDR2: SGHTA, FQGNSA. The CDR3 region is CASSLVAPEQYF. The CDR3 DNA reads as TGTGCCAGCAGCTTAGTAGCTCCCGAGCAGTACTTC.

This chain connects TRBV27 to TRBJ2-6; a weak D match, TRBD2 (5 bases). Germline CDR1 MNHEY, CDR2 SMNVEV (reference sequence). This CDR3 has 14 amino acids. With 3 bases removed from V and 3 bases from J, the gap between germline ends came to 6 bases. CDR3 sequence reads: CASSFGVGANVLTF. The CDR3 coding sequence is TGTGCCAGCAGTTTCGGGGTTGGGGCCAACGTCCTGACTTTC.